The 17 T cell receptor beta chains below were found in one sample sequenced in a study of CD8+ T cells in alopecia areata. Indicated treatment: oral pan-JAK inhibitor, 5-10 mg twice daily. cDNA reverse transcribed from extracted RNA served as the sequencing template. This table comes from immunoSEQ multiplex PCR, and its TCRdb copy is limited to in-frame clones, with some not included. This sample has approximately 200,000 clones; 55% to 70% occur once, and the top ten carry 3% to 3.5%. The sequences come from CD4+ T cells sorted from blood, collected at week 4, from a patient treated with tofacitinib. These receptors came from a human donor with alopecia areata.

The rearrangement joins TRBV30 to TRBJ1-4; D gene unclear. V shed 1 base and J shed 8 bases, with 11 bases lying between them. CDR1 and CDR2 from the germline V gene are GTSNPN and SVGIG (reference sequence). The CDR3 spans 13 residues. The DNA for the CDR3 is TGTGCCTGGAGTGAAGCTTACAACGAAAAACTGTTTTTT. The encoded protein is CAWSEAYNEKLFF.

This chain joins TRBV5-1 and TRBJ2-1; D might be TRBD1 or TRBD2, each matching 7 bases. V was trimmed by 4 bases and J by 6 bases, leaving 20 bases between them. CDR3 length: 16 amino acids. The germline gives CDR1 SGHRS, CDR2 YFSETQ. As DNA, the CDR3 is TGCGCCAGCAGCCCACCCTACAGGGGAGGGGGCAATGAGCAGTTCTTC. Residues: CASSPPYRGGGNEQFF. Full variable domain (rest looked up from reference TRBV5-1 and TRBJ2-1): KAGVTQTPRYLIKTRGQQVTLSCSPISGHRSVSWYQQTPGQGLQFLFEYFSETQRNKGNFPGRFSGRQFSNSRSEMNVSTLELGDSALYLCASSPPYRGGGNEQFFGPGTRLTVL.

This clone has a handful of counts. This chain uses TRBV28 with TRBJ2-3; 8 bases align to TRBD2. This CDR3 has 15 residues. CDR1 MDHEN and CDR2 SYDVKM come from the germline V gene. The V and J ends lost 6 bases and 1 base, in that order; junction bases with no gene match: 6. The CDR3 DNA sequence: TGTGCCAGCAGCTTCAGCGGGGGACGCACAGATACGCAGTATTTT. Its translation: CASSFSGGRTDTQYF.

V and J are TRBV11-2 and TRBJ1-2; D is perhaps TRBD1 (5 bases). Trimming removed 0 bases at V and 4 bases at J, with 12 bases between. CDR3 length: 15 residues. From germline, CDR1 is SGHAT and CDR2 FQNNGV. DNA for the CDR3: TGTGCCAGCAGCTTAGATCGGGCAGGGTCCTATGGCTACACCTTC. It translates to CASSLDRAGSYGYTF.

The chain has TRBV30 and TRBJ1-5, with 7 bases matching TRBD1. The trim removed 4 bases at V and 6 bases at J, leaving 9 bases unmatched. The CDR3 is made up of 14 amino acids. The germline CDR1 and CDR2 sequences are GTSNPN and SVGIG (reference sequence). In DNA, the CDR3 is TGTGCCTGGAATGACAGGGCTGCAACTCAGCCCCAGCATTTT. It yields the protein CAWNDRAATQPQHF.

This sequence joins TRBV25-1 and TRBJ1-5; D not certain. Per the germline V gene, CDR1 is MGHDK and CDR2 is SYGVNS. The CDR3 runs to 15 residues. Trimming stripped 2 bases from V and 4 bases from J, with 12 bases between. CDR3 nucleotides: TGTGCCAGCAGTGAAGGGAAGGCGATGAATCAGCCCCAGCATTTT. As protein: CASSEGKAMNQPQHF.

This clone came up a few times. Written as DNA, the CDR3 is TGTGCCTGGAGGGCACAGCCACGGGGCGAGCAGTACTTC. It translates to CAWRAQPRGEQYF. The J gene is TRBJ2-7, the V gene TRBV30, with D perhaps matching TRBD2 (5 bases). The germline V gene encodes CDR1 GTSNPN and CDR2 SVGIG (reference sequence). Trimming stripped 3 bases from V and 6 bases from J, with 15 bases between. The CDR3 consists of 13 residues.

The chain uses TRBV23-1 and TRBJ1-4; TRBD1 aligns across 9 bases. TRBV23-1 is marked as an open reading frame, function uncertain. V was pared by 6 bases and J by 3 bases, with 11 bases of the junction left unmatched. This CDR3 spans 17 amino acids. The CDR3 here is CASSLGIQGASNEKLFF. Written as DNA, the CDR3 is TGCGCCAGCAGCCTGGGGATACAGGGGGCCTCTAATGAAAAACTGTTTTTT.

The chain has TRBV2 and TRBJ2-7; no reliable D call. The ends were cut back, 1 base at V and 12 bases at J, with 10 bases in the middle. Germline V gene sequence: CDR1 SNHLY, CDR2 FYNNEI. The CDR3 sequence is 11 residues long. The CDR3 here is CASSEDRVPYF. CDR3 in DNA: TGTGCCAGCAGTGAAGACCGAGTCCCGTACTTC. Using reference TRBV2 and TRBJ2-7 for the parts outside the CDR3, the full variable domain is EPEVTQTPSHQVTQMGQEVILRCVPISNHLYFYWYRQILGQKVEFLVSFYNNEISEKSEIFDDQFSVERPDGSNFTLKIRSTKLEDSAMYFCASSEDRVPYFGPGTRLTVT.

V and J are TRBV9 and TRBJ2-3, with no clear D. V was cut by 0 bases and J by 0 bases, with 8 bases left in between. There are 15 residues in the CDR3. Germline assignment: CDR1 SGDLS and CDR2 YYNGEE. The CDR3 protein is CASSVASASTDTQYF. The CDR3 DNA is TGTGCCAGCAGCGTAGCGTCGGCTAGCACAGATACGCAGTATTTT.

The chain carries TRBV25-1 and TRBJ1-4; 9 bases map to TRBD1. The ends lost 4 bases at V and 4 bases at J; junction bases unmatched: 7. Per germline, CDR1 MGHDK and CDR2 SYGVNS. This CDR3 region has 16 residues. In DNA, the CDR3 is TGTGCCAGCAGTGCTCCCTGGGGACAGGGTAATGAAAAACTGTTTTTT. Amino acid sequence: CASSAPWGQGNEKLFF.

This rearrangement joins TRBV13 to TRBJ2-5; D is perhaps TRBD2 (6 bases). The V end was cut by 5 bases, the J end by 5 bases, with 18 bases between. CDR3 length: 15 residues. The V gene's germline CDR1 is PRHDT and CDR2 FYEKMQ (reference sequence). CDR3 in amino acids: CASSPRRDAIETQYF. CDR3 nucleotide sequence: TGTGCCAGCAGCCCACGGCGGGACGCTATCGAGACCCAGTACTTC.

J is TRBJ2-5 and V is TRBV14; D is unresolved. The CDR3 sequence is 14 residues long. The germline gives CDR1 SGHDN, CDR2 FVKESK. Trimming shortened V by 2 bases and J by 5 bases, and 12 bases separated the two germline ends. Here the CDR3 reads CASSQPPVVETQYF. CDR3 coding DNA: TGTGCCAGCAGCCAACCCCCCGTGGTGGAGACCCAGTACTTC.

The table lists this clone with a few counts. This chain joins TRBV10-3 and TRBJ2-7; 8 nucleotides match TRBD1. The length of the CDR3 is 14 residues. CDR1 ENHRY and CDR2 SYGVKD come from the germline V gene. Losses at the gene ends were 4 bases for V and 3 bases for J; bases not matched to a gene: 5. The CDR3 region is CAISAGQGIYEQYF. In DNA form, the CDR3 reads TGTGCCATCAGTGCCGGACAGGGTATCTACGAGCAGTACTTC.

This chain joins TRBV19 and TRBJ1-2; no clear D. Germline V gene sequence: CDR1 LNHDA, CDR2 SQIVND (reference sequence). Trimming pared 0 bases from V and 4 bases from J, leaving 15 bases between. CDR3 size: 16 residues. The CDR3 loop reads CASSIDRSSAGYGYTF. DNA of the CDR3: TGTGCCAGTAGTATAGATAGGTCGTCGGCTGGCTATGGCTACACCTTC.

The chain recombines TRBV5-4 with TRBJ2-4; 9 nucleotides align to TRBD1. The CDR3 extends over 14 amino acids. V trimming: 2 bases; J trimming: 8 bases; junction bases outside the gene matches: 5. Per the germline V gene, CDR1 is SGHNT and CDR2 is YYREEE (reference sequence). The CDR3 nucleotides read TGTGCCAGCAGCTTCCGGGACAGGGAGGACATTCAGTACTTC. Translating it yields CASSFRDREDIQYF.

The chain carries TRBV4-2 and TRBJ2-3; 12 bases are a match to TRBD2. Per the germline V gene, CDR1 is LGHNA and CDR2 is YNFKEQ. The V segment lost 2 bases and the J segment 5 bases; nucleotides outside the gene matches: 8. The CDR3 is 17 amino acids. The CDR3 loop reads CASSQPWTSGDEDTQYF. DNA of the CDR3: TGTGCCAGCAGCCAACCGTGGACTAGCGGGGACGAAGATACGCAGTATTTT.